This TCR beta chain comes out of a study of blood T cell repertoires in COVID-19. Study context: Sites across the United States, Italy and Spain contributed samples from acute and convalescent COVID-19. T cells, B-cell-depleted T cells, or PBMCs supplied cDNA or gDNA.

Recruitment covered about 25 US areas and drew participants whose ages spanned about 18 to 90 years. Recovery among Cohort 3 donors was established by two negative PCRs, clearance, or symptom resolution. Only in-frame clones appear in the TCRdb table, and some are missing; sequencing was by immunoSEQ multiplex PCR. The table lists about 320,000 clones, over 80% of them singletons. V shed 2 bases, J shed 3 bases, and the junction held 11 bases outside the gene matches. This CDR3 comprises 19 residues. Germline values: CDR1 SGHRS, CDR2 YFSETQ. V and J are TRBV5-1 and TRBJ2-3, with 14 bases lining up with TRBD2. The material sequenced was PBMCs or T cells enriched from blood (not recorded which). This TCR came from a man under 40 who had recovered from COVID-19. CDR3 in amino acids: CASSLVGTSGGQLTDTQYF. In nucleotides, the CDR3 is TGCGCCAGCAGCTTAGTAGGGACTAGCGGGGGCCAGCTAACAGATACGCAGTATTTT.